Sequencing of this TCR beta chain was carried out in a study of T cells in Graves' hyperthyroidism and ophthalmopathy. Study at large: It was at initial diagnosis, before any treatment, that peripheral blood was collected.

Germline lookup yields CDR1 MNHEY and CDR2 SMNVEV (reference sequence). Trimming took off 2 bases at V and 0 bases at J, with 5 bases between the two ends. The CDR3 has 14 amino acids. Duration under 3 months, a NOSPECS grade of at least 4, and a Clinical Activity Score of at least 3 characterized the ophthalmopathy patients. RNA transcripts were the template for amplifying TCR beta CDR3 regions. An initial round of RT-PCR targeting the TCR CDR3 relied on the HTBI primer set. TCRdb passed the multiplex PCR reads through MiXCR, listing each CDR3 protein once. Of 490,000 or so distinct CDR3 sequences listed, 22% are singletons. This clonotype appeared a few times.

The source of this sequence is a woman between 65 and 79 years old with Graves' ophthalmopathy. The chain has TRBV27 and TRBJ1-5; no reliable D call. Sequences were obtained from blood. In nucleotides, the CDR3 is TGTGCCAGCAGTTTACCTTATAGCAATCAGCCCCAGCATTTT. It yields the protein CASSLPYSNQPQHF.